This T cell receptor beta chain was obtained from a study of post-analysis software for immune sequencing data (dated by TCRdb to between 2015 and 2016). The study in broad terms: Disease courses on record covered relapsing-remitting, secondary progressive and progressive-relapsing multiple sclerosis, though some patients had no subtype annotation. Patient repertoires were compared against some twelve previously published healthy control repertoires from donors aged roughly 6 to 26 years. A subset of samples was prepared in parallel using single-end sample barcoding, then pooled and co-amplified after Illumina adapter ligation.

Libraries came from PCR. Sequenced on an Illumina HiSeq 2500. To reduce PCR and sequencing biases, unique molecular identifiers were built into the TCR beta cDNA libraries. Approximately 500,000 cDNA molecules were obtained for every 1 to 10 million input T cells, so each molecule roughly corresponded to one T cell. The patient libraries were prepared and sequenced with the same protocol used for the earlier healthy control dataset. Within a given batch, samples were prepared together, multiplexed and sequenced on the same HiSeq lane. As for how the authors treated the data: Raw barcoded reads were processed with MIGEC, and single-read molecular identifier groups were discarded before consensus assembly and CDR3 extraction. Clonotype tables were post-analysed with VDJtools, normalizing diversity by down-sampling all datasets to the smallest sample size. Repertoire overlap clustering matched CDR3 amino acid but not nucleotide sequences to correct batch-related cross-sample contamination. TCRdb itself trimmed the public reads at Q25 with fastp, ran MiXCR and retained productive beta chains. Rows with a matching CDR3 protein are joined into one entry that keeps the most common DNA and genes. The V and J calls were not made by the authors but by TCRdb's processing. The sample yields roughly 540,000 distinct CDR3 sequences; 30% to 40% were counted once. The ten largest clonotypes hold 6% of the sample.

To demonstrate the VDJtools post-analysis software, the study profiled TCR beta repertoires from the peripheral blood of about a dozen young patients with multiple sclerosis. The patients with multiple sclerosis were children and adolescents between roughly 6 and 16 years of age. Taken from cysteine to phenylalanine, the CDR3 has 15 residues. CDR3 DNA is the only sequence kept; it has 45 bases, read in frame from the first base. CDR1 and CDR2, looked up from the germline V gene, are SQVTM and ANQGSEA. V loses 7 bases, J loses 0 bases, and the germline ends lie 17 bases apart. This clonotype showed up just a few times. Its antigen remains unidentified. No much larger clone is present one base from it, and per-base qualities are unavailable. Study-wide conclusions, independent of this receptor: Multiple sclerosis patients had significantly lower normalized Chao1 diversity than controls, a result that suggests substantial peripheral T-cell clonal expansion. Direct clustering with F measure revealed strong co-clustering of samples prepared in the same batch, which led to a batch-effect correction. The control group was slightly older than the multiple sclerosis patient group. Significantly higher frequencies in patients than in controls were found for several TRBV segments, including TRBV5-6, TRBV5-1 and TRBV20-1.

This TCR derives from a girl aged 2 to 17 with multiple sclerosis. Specimen: blood. The chain is made from TRBV29-1 and TRBJ2-3; the D gene is perhaps TRBD1 or TRBD2, as each covers 6 bases. The CDR3 amino acid sequence is: CSAAWGAGSTDTQYF. Read as DNA, the sequence is TGCAGCGCCGCGTGGGGGGCGGGAAGCACAGATACGCAGTATTTT.